Here is one TCR beta chain with its context. This record belongs to a study of blood T cell repertoires in COVID-19. Germline V gene data show CDR1 as SGHTA and CDR2 as FQGNSA. The CDR3 contains 12 residues. The germline V and J ends were trimmed by 3 bases and 3 bases, with 3 bases remaining between them. TCRdb keeps only in-frame clones here, not all; method: immunoSEQ multiplex PCR. Of about 24,000 clones listed, approximately 81% are singletons. The TCR comes from a man between 70 and 80 years old with acute or convalescent COVID-19. V usage is TRBV7-2 and J usage is TRBJ2-1, with no clear D. Sequenced sample: peripheral blood. The CDR3 DNA reads as TGTGCCAGCAGCTTTCGCTACAATGAGCAGTTCTTC. It is translated as CASSFRYNEQFF.